This T cell receptor beta chain appears in the sequencing data of a study of immune characteristics of hereditary and idiopathic chronic pancreatitis. Total pancreatectomy with islet autotransplantation was the source of the chronic pancreatitis pancreas tissue. No included patient had a known diabetes history. A remark on this clone: Its antigen remains unknown.

The germline gives CDR1 MDHEN, CDR2 SYDVKM. Trimming took 1 base from V and 0 from J, leaving 10 bases between them. The CDR3 spans 15 residues. Some clones are missing from TCRdb's copy, which holds only in-frame ones; the method was immunoSEQ multiplex PCR. The sample includes over 11,000 clones, roughly 70% of them seen just once. Broader study findings: Both chronic pancreatitis groups had higher TCRbeta diversity and lower clonality than controls. Patients with more severe chronic pancreatitis had more productive TCR rearrangements. Hereditary versus idiopathic pancreatitis showed different Vbeta-Jbeta usage, including TRBV10, TRBV19, TRBV23, TRBV5.

This TCR derives from a human donor with chronic pancreatitis. Input material: pancreas tissue with hereditary chronic pancreatitis. The V and J genes are TRBV28 and TRBJ2-7, with D perhaps TRBD1 or TRBD2 (5 bases each). CDR3 sequence: CASSLLGTVSYEQYF. CDR3 in DNA: TGTGCCAGCAGTTTATTAGGGACGGTCTCCTACGAGCAGTACTTC.